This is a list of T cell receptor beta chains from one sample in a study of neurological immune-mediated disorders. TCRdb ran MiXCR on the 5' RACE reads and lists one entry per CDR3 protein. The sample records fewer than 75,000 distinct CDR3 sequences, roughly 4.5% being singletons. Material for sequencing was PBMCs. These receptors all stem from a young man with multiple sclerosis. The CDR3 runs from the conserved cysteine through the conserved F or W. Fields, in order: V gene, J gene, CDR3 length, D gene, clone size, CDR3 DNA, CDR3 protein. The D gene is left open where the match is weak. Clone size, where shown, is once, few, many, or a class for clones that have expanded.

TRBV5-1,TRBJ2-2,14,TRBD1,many,TGCGCCAGCAAGAACAGGGGGGATACCGGGGAGCTGTTTTTT,CASKNRGDTGELFF
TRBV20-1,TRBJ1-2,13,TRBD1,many,TGCAGTGCTAGACAGGGGGCTAGCTATGGCTACACCTTC,CSARQGASYGYTF
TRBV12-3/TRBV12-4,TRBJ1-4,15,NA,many,TGTGCCAGCAGCCGGAGCATCGTCGATCCGGAAAAACTGTTTTTT,CASSRSIVDPEKLFF
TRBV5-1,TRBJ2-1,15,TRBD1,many,TGCGCCAGCAGCGGGACAGGGGGCTCCTACAATGAGCAGTTCTTC,CASSGTGGSYNEQFF
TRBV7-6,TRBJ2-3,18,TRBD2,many,TGTGCCAGCAGCTTAGCGCCGGGACTAGCGGGGAGAGGCGATACGCAGTATTTT,CASSLAPGLAGRGDTQYF
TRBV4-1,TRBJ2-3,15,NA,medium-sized,TGTGCCAGCAGCTTGGGCACGACTAGCACAGATACGCAGTATTTT,CASSLGTTSTDTQYF
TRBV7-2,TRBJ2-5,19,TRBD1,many,TGTGCCAGCAGCTCATCACCTTTCGGGAGACAGGGGTCTAAAGAGACCCAGTACTTC,CASSSSPFGRQGSKETQYF
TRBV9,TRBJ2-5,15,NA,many,TGTGCCAGCAGCGTAGCGGGACTGTACCAAGAGACCCAGTACTTC,CASSVAGLYQETQYF
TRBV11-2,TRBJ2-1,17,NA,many,TGTGCCAGCAGCTTAGACCCCGGGCAGAGCCGCTACAATGAGCAGTTCTTC,CASSLDPGQSRYNEQFF
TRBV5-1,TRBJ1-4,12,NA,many,TGCGCCAGCAGCTTGAACGGAGAAAAACTGTTTTTT,CASSLNGEKLFF
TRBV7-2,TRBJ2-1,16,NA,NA,TGTGCCAGCAGCTTAGATCCGGGTGAGGGTTACAATGAGCAGTTCTTC,CASSLDPGEGYNEQFF
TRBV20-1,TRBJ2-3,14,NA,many,TGCAGTGCTAGGGGCCAGGGGGGCTTAGATACGCAGTATTTT,CSARGQGGLDTQYF
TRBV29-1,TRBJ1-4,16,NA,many,TGCAGCGTTGGTTACGGACAGTCGGCAACTAATGAAAAACTGTTTTTT,CSVGYGQSATNEKLFF
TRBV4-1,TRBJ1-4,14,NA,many,TGCGCCAGCAGCCAAGCAGAGATTGATGAAAAACTGTTTTTT,CASSQAEIDEKLFF
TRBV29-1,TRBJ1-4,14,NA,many,TGCAGCGCTATATTGAGGGGAATGGGAGAAAAACTGTTTTTT,CSAILRGMGEKLFF
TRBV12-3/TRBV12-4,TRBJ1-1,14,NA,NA,TGTGCCAGCAGTTGGACGGTTGAGAACACTGAAGCTTTCTTT,CASSWTVENTEAFF
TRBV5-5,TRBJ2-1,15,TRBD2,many,TGTGCCAGCAGCTTGATGAGCGGGACTGGGAGTGAGCAGTTCTTC,CASSLMSGTGSEQFF
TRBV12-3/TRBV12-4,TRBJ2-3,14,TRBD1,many,TGTGCCAGCAGTAGGACAGGGGCCACAGATACGCAGTATTTT,CASSRTGATDTQYF
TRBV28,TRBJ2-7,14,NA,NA,TGTGCCAGCAAAGAGGGGGGAGGTGTCTACGAGCAGTACTTC,CASKEGGGVYEQYF
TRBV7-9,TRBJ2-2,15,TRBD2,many,TGTGCCAGCAGCCCCCGGGGGGGGGACACCGGGGAGCTGTTTTTT,CASSPRGGDTGELFF
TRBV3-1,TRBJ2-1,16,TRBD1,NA,TGTGCCAGCAGCCGGGGACAGGTGAGCTCCTACAATGAGCAGTTCTTC,CASSRGQVSSYNEQFF
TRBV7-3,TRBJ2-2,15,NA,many,TGTGCCAGCAGCTTAACGTCAGGGAACACCGGGGAGCTGTTTTTT,CASSLTSGNTGELFF
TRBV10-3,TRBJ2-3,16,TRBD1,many,TGTGCCATCAGTGAGTCGAAAGGGGGCAGAACAGATACGCAGTATTTT,CAISESKGGRTDTQYF
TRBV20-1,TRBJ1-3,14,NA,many,TGCAGTGCTAGAGATCTCGCTGGGGGAGACACCATATATTTT,CSARDLAGGDTIYF
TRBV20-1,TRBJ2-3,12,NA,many,TGCAGTGCTAGAGACCCCACAGATACGCAGTATTTT,CSARDPTDTQYF
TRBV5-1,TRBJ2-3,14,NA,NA,TGCGCCAGCAGCCTAGACTACAAAGGAGATACGCAGTATTTT,CASSLDYKGDTQYF
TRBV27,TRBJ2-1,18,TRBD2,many,TGTGCCAGCACTAGGGGTAGCGGGGGGGCGCCCTCCTACAATGAGCAGTTCTTC,CASTRGSGGAPSYNEQFF
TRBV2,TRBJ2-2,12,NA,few,TGTGCCAGCAGTGGGAACACCGGGGAGCTGTTTTTT,CASSGNTGELFF
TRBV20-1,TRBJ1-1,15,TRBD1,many,TGCAGTGCTAGAGAACCACTACAGGGGATGGCTGAAGCTTTCTTT,CSAREPLQGMAEAFF